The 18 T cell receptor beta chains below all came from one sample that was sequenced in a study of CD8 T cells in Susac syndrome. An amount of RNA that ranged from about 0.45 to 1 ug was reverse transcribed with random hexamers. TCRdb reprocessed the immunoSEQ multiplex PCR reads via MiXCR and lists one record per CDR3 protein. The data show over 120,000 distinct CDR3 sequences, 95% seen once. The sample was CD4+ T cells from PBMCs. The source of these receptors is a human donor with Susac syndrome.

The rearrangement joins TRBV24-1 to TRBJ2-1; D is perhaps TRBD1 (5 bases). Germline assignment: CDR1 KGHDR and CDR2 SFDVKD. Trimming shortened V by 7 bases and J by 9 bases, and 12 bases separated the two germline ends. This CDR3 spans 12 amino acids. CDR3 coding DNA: TGTGCCACCAGCGGAACAGGTTTTGAGCAGTTCTTC. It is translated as CATSGTGFEQFF.

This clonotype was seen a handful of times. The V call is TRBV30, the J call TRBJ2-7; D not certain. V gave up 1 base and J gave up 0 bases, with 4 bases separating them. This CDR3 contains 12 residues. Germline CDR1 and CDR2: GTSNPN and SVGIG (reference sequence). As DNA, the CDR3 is TGTGCCTGGAGTGCGGGCTCCTACGAGCAGTACTTC. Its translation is CAWSAGSYEQYF. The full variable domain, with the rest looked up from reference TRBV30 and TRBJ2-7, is SQTIHQWPATLVQPVGSPLSLECTVEGTSNPNLYWYRQAAGRGLQLLFYSVGIGQISSEVPQNLSASRPQDRQFILSSKKLLLSDSGFYLCAWSAGSYEQYFGPGTRLTVT.

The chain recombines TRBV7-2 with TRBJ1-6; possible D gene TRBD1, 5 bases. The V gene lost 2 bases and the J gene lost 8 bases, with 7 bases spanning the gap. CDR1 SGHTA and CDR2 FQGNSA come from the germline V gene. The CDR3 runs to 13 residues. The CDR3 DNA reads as TGTGCCAGCAGCTTATCGGGGGATTCACCCCTCCACTTT. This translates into CASSLSGDSPLHF.

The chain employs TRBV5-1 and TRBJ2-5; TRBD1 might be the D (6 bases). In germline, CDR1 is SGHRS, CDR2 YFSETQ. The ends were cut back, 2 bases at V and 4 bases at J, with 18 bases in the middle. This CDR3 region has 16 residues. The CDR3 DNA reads TGCGCCAGCAGCTTCCGTGAACAGGGTATAGGAGAGACCCAGTACTTC. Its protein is CASSFREQGIGETQYF.

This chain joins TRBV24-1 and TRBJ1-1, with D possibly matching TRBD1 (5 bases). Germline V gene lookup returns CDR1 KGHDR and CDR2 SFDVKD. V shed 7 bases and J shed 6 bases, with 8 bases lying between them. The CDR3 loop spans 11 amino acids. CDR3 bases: TGTGCCACCAGGCAGGGATCTGAAGCTTTCTTT. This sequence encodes CATRQGSEAFF.

Written as DNA, the CDR3 is TGTGCCAGCAGCCAAGGGAAGAACACTGAAGCTTTCTTT. It is translated as CASSQGKNTEAFF. The gene calls are TRBV3-1 and TRBJ1-1; D is unresolved. Germline V CDR1 and CDR2: LGHDT, YNNKEL (reference sequence). This CDR3 comprises 13 residues. The V end was cut by 1 base, the J end by 1 base, with 4 bases between.

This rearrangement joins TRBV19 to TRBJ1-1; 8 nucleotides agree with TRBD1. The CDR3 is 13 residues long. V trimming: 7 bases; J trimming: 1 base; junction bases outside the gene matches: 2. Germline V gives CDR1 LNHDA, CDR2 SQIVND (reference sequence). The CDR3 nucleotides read TGTGCCAGTATAGGACAGGGGAACACTGAAGCTTTCTTT. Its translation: CASIGQGNTEAFF.

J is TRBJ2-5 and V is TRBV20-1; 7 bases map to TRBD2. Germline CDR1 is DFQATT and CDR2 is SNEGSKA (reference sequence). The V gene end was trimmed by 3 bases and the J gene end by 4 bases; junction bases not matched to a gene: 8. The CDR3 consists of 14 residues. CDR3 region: CSARGGRVSETQYF. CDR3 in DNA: TGCAGTGCTAGGGGCGGGAGAGTATCAGAGACCCAGTACTTC.

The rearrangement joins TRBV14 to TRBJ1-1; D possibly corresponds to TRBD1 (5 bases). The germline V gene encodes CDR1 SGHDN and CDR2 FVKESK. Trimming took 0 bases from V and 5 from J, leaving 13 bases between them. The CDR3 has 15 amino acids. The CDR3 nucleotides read TGTGCCAGCAGCCAAGATGCGCCAGGGAGGACTGAAGCTTTCTTT. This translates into CASSQDAPGRTEAFF.

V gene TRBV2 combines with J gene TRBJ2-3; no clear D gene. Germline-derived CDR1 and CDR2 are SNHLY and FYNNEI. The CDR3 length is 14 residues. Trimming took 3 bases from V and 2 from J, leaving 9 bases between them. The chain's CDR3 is CASSDRLNTDTQYF. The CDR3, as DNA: TGTGCCAGCAGTGATCGTCTCAACACAGATACGCAGTATTTT.

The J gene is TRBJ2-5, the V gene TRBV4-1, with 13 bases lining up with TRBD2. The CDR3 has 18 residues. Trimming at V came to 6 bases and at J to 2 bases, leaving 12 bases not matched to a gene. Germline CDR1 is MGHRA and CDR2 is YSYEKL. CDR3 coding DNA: TGCGCCAGCAGTCGCGGACTAGCGGGGGTATTCGTACAAGAGACCCAGTACTTC. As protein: CASSRGLAGVFVQETQYF.

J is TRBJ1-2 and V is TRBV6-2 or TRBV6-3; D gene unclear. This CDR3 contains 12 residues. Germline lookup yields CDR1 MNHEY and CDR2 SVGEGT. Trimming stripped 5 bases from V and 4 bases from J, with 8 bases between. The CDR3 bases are TGTGCCAGCAGTCGAGACGGCTATGGCTACACCTTC. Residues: CASSRDGYGYTF.

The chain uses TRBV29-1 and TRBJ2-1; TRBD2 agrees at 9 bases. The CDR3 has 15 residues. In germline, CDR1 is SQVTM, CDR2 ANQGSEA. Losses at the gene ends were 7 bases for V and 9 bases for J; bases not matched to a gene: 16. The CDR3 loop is CSAPLGLAGRGEQFF. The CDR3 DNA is TGCAGCGCCCCCCTGGGCCTAGCGGGAAGGGGTGAGCAGTTCTTC.

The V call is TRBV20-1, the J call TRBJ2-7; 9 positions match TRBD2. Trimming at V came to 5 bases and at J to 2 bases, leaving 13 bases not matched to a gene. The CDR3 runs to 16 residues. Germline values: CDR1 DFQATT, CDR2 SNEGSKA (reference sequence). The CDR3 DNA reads TGCAGTGCTGGGGGGCGACTAGCGGAGGGACCCTACGAGCAGTACTTC. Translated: CSAGGRLAEGPYEQYF.

The CDR3 is CASSRRLRGNSPLHF. CDR3 sequence (DNA): TGTGCCAGTAGTCGGCGGTTGCGGGGGAATTCACCCCTCCACTTT. The chain uses TRBV19 and TRBJ1-6; TRBD1 might be the D (5 bases). Trimming shortened V by 5 bases and J by 7 bases, and 15 bases separated the two germline ends. In germline, CDR1 is LNHDA, CDR2 SQIVND (reference sequence). The CDR3 runs to 15 residues.

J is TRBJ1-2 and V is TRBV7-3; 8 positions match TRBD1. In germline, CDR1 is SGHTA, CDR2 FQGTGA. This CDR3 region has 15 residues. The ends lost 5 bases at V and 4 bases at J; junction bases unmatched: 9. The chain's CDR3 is CASSIDGTGGYGYTF. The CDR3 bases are TGTGCCAGCAGCATCGATGGGACAGGAGGCTATGGCTACACCTTC.

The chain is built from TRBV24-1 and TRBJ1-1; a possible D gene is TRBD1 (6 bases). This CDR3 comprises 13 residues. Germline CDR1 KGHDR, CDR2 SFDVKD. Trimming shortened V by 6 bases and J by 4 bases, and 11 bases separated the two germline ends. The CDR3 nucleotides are TGTGCCACCAGTTCGGGGGGCCTCACTGAAGCTTTCTTT. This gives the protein CATSSGGLTEAFF.

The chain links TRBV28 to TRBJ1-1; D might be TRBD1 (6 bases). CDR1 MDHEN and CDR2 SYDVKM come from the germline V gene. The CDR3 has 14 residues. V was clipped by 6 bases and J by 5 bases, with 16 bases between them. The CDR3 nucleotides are TGTGCCAGCAGAAAGGGGGGGCCCCTTACTGAAGCTTTCTTT. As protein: CASRKGGPLTEAFF.